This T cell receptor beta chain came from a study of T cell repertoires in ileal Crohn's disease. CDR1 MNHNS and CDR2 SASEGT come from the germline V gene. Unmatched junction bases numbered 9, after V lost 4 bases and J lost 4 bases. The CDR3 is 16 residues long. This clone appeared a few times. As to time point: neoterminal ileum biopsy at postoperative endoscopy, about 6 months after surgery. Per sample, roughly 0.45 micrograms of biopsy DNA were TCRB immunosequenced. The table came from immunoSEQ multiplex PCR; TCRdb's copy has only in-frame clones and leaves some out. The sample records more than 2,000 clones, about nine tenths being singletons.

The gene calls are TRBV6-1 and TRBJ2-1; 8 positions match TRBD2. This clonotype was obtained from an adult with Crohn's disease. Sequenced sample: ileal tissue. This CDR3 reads CASSGAGGGNYNEQFF. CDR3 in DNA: TGTGCCAGCAGTGGGGCGGGGGGTGGGAATTACAATGAGCAGTTCTTC.